This T cell receptor (beta chain) emerged from a study of T cells in Graves' hyperthyroidism and ophthalmopathy. V lost 0 bases and J lost 3, with 5 bases in between. Germline-derived CDR1 and CDR2 are DFQATT and SNEGSKA (reference sequence). The length of the CDR3 is 12 residues. A few counts support this clonotype. Amplified regions were TCR beta CDR3 sequences from RNA transcripts. Researchers ran a first-round RT-PCR on the TCR CDR3 using the HTBI primer set. Via MiXCR, TCRdb re-called the multiplex PCR reads, giving one row per CDR3 protein. The table shows about 710,000 distinct CDR3 sequences, with about 16% occurring only once.

The TCR was taken from a man aged 18 to 35 with Graves' hyperthyroidism. Input material: blood. The V call is TRBV20-1, the J call TRBJ2-5; no firm D call. The CDR3 is CSAREWKETQYF. The CDR3 DNA is TGCAGTGCTAGAGAGTGGAAAGAGACCCAGTACTTC.